Below, 18 T cell receptor beta chains from the same sample are listed, as sequenced in a study of T cells in Graves' hyperthyroidism and ophthalmopathy. Amplified TCR beta CDR3 regions derived from RNA transcripts. In the first-round RT-PCR of the TCR CDR3, the HTBI primer set was used. In TCRdb, the multiplex PCR reads were re-called with MiXCR into one record per CDR3 protein. The table records over 300,000 distinct CDR3 sequences, around 15% of them present only once. Material for sequencing was blood. These receptors came from a woman in her 40s with Graves' ophthalmopathy.

This chain connects TRBV3-1 to TRBJ1-4; D not certain. Per germline, CDR1 LGHDT and CDR2 YNNKEL (reference sequence). This CDR3 has 14 amino acids. Deletions cut 2 bases from V and 10 bases from J, with 14 bases between. In DNA, the CDR3 is TGTGCCAGCAGCCAAACCGCCATGATGGGAAAACTGTTTTTT. Encoded protein: CASSQTAMMGKLFF.

This chain connects TRBV9 to TRBJ2-7, with TRBD1 identical over 9 bases. The CDR3 loop spans 15 amino acids. J was trimmed by 3 bases and V by 0 bases; bases with no gene match: 4. Germline-derived CDR1 and CDR2 are SGDLS and YYNGEE. DNA for the CDR3: TGTGCCAGCAGCGTAGCCGGGACAGGGAACTACGAGCAGTACTTC. Translation gives CASSVAGTGNYEQYF.

The V gene is TRBV7-9, the J gene TRBJ2-6; D remains unclear. Germline CDR1 reads SEHNR; CDR2 reads FQNEAQ (reference sequence). This CDR3 contains 13 residues. V shed 4 bases and J shed 9 bases, with 10 bases lying between them. The CDR3 DNA is TGTGCCAGCAGCTCATACAAGGTCAACGTCCTGACTTTC. This codes for CASSSYKVNVLTF.

This clonotype was seen many times. The chain couples TRBV24-1 to TRBJ2-3; D might be TRBD1 or TRBD2, each matching 6 bases. V lost 4 bases and J lost 4, with 20 bases in between. Looked up from germline, CDR1 is KGHDR and CDR2 is SFDVKD. This CDR3 is built from 17 residues. The CDR3 loop is CATSEGGGGSGADTQYF. The CDR3 DNA sequence: TGTGCCACCAGTGAGGGCGGAGGGGGAAGTGGGGCAGATACGCAGTATTTT.

This clonotype has a count of ten or more. In DNA form, the CDR3 reads TGTGCCAGCAGCCGGGACAGGGGTAAGGGGACTGAAGCTTTCTTT. Its translation: CASSRDRGKGTEAFF. V gene TRBV6-2 or TRBV6-3 combines with J gene TRBJ1-1; 10 bases line up with TRBD1. Germline CDR1 MNHEY, CDR2 SVGEGT. V was clipped by 6 bases and J by 5 bases; unmatched bases: 9. CDR3 size: 15 residues.

Regarding this clonotype: The junction and the germline gene differ at one end; a read error may be behind it. The chain uses TRBV18 and TRBJ2-1; 7 nucleotides align to TRBD1. CDR1 KGHSH and CDR2 LQKENI come from the germline V gene. The CDR3 extends over 16 amino acids. CDR3 bases: TGTGCCAGCTCACCTCCGACAGGGCGCGCTTACAATAAGCAGTTCTTC. This codes for CASSPPTGRAYNKQFF.

At least ten counts were recorded for this clonotype. The chain recombines TRBV10-2 with TRBJ2-7; the match to TRBD2 covers 7 bases. The CDR3 is 15 residues long. The J segment lost 5 bases and the V segment lost 8 bases, leaving 15 bases of the junction unmatched. Germline loops: CDR1 WSHSY, CDR2 SAAADI. The CDR3 DNA follows: TGCGCCAGCGGACCCTCAGGGCGGGAGCGCAACGAGCAGTACTTC. As protein: CASGPSGRERNEQYF.

This clonotype was found many times. This chain uses TRBV5-1 with TRBJ1-1; 7 nucleotides agree with TRBD1. The CDR3 consists of 13 residues. V dropped 0 bases and J dropped 7; count of bases not matched to a gene: 3. CDR1 SGHRS and CDR2 YFSETQ come from the germline V gene. The CDR3 is CASSLGWDSEAFF. The CDR3 DNA follows: TGCGCCAGCAGCTTGGGTTGGGACAGTGAAGCTTTCTTT. The variable domain in full, completed from reference TRBV5-1 and TRBJ1-1, reads KAGVTQTPRYLIKTRGQQVTLSCSPISGHRSVSWYQQTPGQGLQFLFEYFSETQRNKGNFPGRFSGRQFSNSRSEMNVSTLELGDSALYLCASSLGWDSEAFFGQGTRLTVV.

This clonotype was detected only a few times. With a much larger clone just one base away, this may be a read error. V is TRBV5-1 and J is TRBJ2-7; no clear D gene. The germline V and J ends were trimmed by 4 bases and 1 base, with 9 bases remaining between them. The germline V gene encodes CDR1 SGHRS and CDR2 YFSETQ. CDR3 length: 13 amino acids. This CDR3 reads CASSITASYEQYF. Here the CDR3 DNA reads TGCGCCAGCAGCATTACAGCTTCCTACGAGCAGTACTTC. Combining the CDR3 with reference TRBV5-1 and TRBJ2-7 gives the whole variable domain KAGVTQTPRYLIKTRGQQVTLSCSPISGHRSVSWYQQTPGQGLQFLFEYFSETQRNKGNFPGRFSGRQFSNSRSEMNVSTLELGDSALYLCASSITASYEQYFGPGTRLTVT.

This clonotype was seen many times. This chain joins TRBV11-2 and TRBJ2-7, with D unclear. The V gene's germline CDR1 is SGHAT and CDR2 FQNNGV. CDR3 length: 14 amino acids. Trimming removed 4 bases at V and 5 bases at J, with 15 bases between. The CDR3 reads CASSSWHGLDEQYF. The CDR3 nucleotides read TGTGCCAGCAGCTCCTGGCATGGGCTGGACGAGCAGTACTTC.

This clonotype was picked up a small number of times. The chain has TRBV20-1 and TRBJ2-7, with 7 nucleotides matching TRBD2. There are 14 residues in the CDR3. Germline V gives CDR1 DFQATT, CDR2 SNEGSKA (reference sequence). Trimming took 3 bases from V and 7 from J; bases not matched to a gene: 12. The CDR3 DNA sequence: TGCAGTGCTAGGGGAGGGACTATCGGTACGGAGCAGTACTTC. Translation gives CSARGGTIGTEQYF.

Many counts were recorded for this clonotype. The rearrangement joins TRBV20-1 to TRBJ2-1; 12 bases align to TRBD2. The CDR3 has 15 amino acids. Germline values: CDR1 DFQATT, CDR2 SNEGSKA (reference sequence). The V gene end was trimmed by 3 bases and the J gene end by 7 bases; junction bases not matched to a gene: 7. In DNA form, the CDR3 reads TGCAGTGCTAGTGGGCTAGCGGGGGGGCGAAATGAGCAGTTCTTC. Its translation: CSASGLAGGRNEQFF.

This clonotype was observed a handful of times. V gene TRBV12-3 or TRBV12-4 combines with J gene TRBJ2-7, with TRBD2 matching 7 bases. J gave up 5 bases and V 6 bases, and 10 bases lay outside the gene matches. The length of the CDR3 is 14 residues. The CDR3 nucleotides are TGTGCCAGCAGCCTCAGCGGGGTAACAGACGAGCAGTACTTC. It is translated as CASSLSGVTDEQYF.

This clonotype came up many times. The J gene is TRBJ2-7, the V gene TRBV6-1; the D gene is possibly TRBD1 (6 bases). This CDR3 is built from 13 residues. Per the germline V gene, CDR1 is MNHNS and CDR2 is SASEGT. Trimming left V 8 bases short and J 3 bases short, with 14 bases between. CDR3 protein: CASGQTSVYEQYF. The CDR3 nucleotides read TGTGCCAGCGGACAGACATCGGTCTACGAGCAGTACTTC.

This clonotype appeared a few times. This chain links TRBV5-6 with TRBJ2-3; a weak D match, TRBD2 (6 bases). The CDR3 covers 17 residues. CDR1 is SGHDT, CDR2 YYEEEE, per germline. V lost 2 bases to trimming and J lost 2 bases, with 18 bases between them. The CDR3 DNA follows: TGTGCCAGCAGCTTCCCCCAGCCGGAGCGGGCCACAGATACGCAGTATTTT. Residues: CASSFPQPERATDTQYF.

Ten or more counts support this clonotype. CDR3 amino acids: CATSRAQVEGTDTQYF. For the CDR3, the DNA is TGTGCCACCAGCAGAGCCCAAGTGGAGGGGACAGATACGCAGTATTTT. This rearrangement joins TRBV15 to TRBJ2-3; maybe TRBD2 (6 bases). V was pared by 1 base and J by 3 bases, with 14 bases between. Germline CDR1 is LNHNV and CDR2 is YYDKDF (reference sequence). The length of the CDR3 is 16 residues.

This clonotype was detected many times. J is TRBJ1-2 and V is TRBV6-5; D unresolved. V lost 2 bases and J 2 bases, leaving 6 bases between the germline ends. CDR3 length: 13 residues. Germline lookup yields CDR1 MNHEY and CDR2 SVGAGI. This CDR3 reads CASSYGRNYGYTF. The DNA for the CDR3 is TGTGCCAGCAGTTACGGGAGGAACTATGGCTACACCTTC.

On this clonotype: A much larger clone differs by one base, so this may be a read error. The V and J genes are TRBV6-2 or TRBV6-3 and TRBJ2-7; either TRBD1 or TRBD2 may fit D (5 bases each). Per the germline V gene, CDR1 is MNHEY and CDR2 is SVGEGT. V shed 5 bases and J shed 2 bases, with 16 bases lying between them. The CDR3 is made up of 15 amino acids. The DNA for the CDR3 is TGTGCCAGCAGTCGATACGGGGCTTACCCCTACGAGCAGTACTTC. It yields the protein CASSRYGAYPYEQYF.